This TCR beta chain was sequenced in a study of T cell repertoires in cytomegalovirus infection. A single record per CDR3 protein comes from TCRdb applying MiXCR to the reads. This table holds about 300,000 distinct CDR3 sequences, roughly a quarter found once. Trimming removed 8 bases from V and 3 bases from J, with 11 bases in between. CDR3 length: 12 amino acids. The germline gives CDR1 SQVTM, CDR2 ANQGSEA. This chain joins TRBV29-1 and TRBJ1-5, with TRBD1 as a possible D gene (6 bases). This TCR derives from a human donor in good health (CMV status not recorded). Some clones in this sample may be carry-over from other donors' samples. The sample was PBMCs. The chain's CDR3 is CSPRTVNQPQHF. DNA for the CDR3: TGCAGCCCCCGGACAGTCAATCAGCCCCAGCATTTT.